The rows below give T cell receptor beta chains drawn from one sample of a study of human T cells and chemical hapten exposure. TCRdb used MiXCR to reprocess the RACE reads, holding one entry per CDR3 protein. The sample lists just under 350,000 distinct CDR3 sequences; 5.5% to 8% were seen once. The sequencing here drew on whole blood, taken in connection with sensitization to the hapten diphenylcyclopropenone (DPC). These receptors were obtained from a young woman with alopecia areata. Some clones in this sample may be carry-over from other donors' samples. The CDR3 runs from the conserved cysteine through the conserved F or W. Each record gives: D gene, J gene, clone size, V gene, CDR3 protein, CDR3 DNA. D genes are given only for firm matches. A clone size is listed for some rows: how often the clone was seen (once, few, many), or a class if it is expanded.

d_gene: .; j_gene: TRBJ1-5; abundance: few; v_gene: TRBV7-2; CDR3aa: CASSLVGQLNQPQHF; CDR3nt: TGTGCCAGCAGCTTAGTGGGCCAGCTAAATCAGCCCCAGCATTTT
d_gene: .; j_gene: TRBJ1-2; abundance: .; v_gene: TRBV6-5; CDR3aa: CASSYARQYGYTF; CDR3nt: TGTGCCAGCAGTTACGCCAGGCAGTATGGCTACACCTTC
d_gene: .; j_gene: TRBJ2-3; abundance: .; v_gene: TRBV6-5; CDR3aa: CASTMGGTQYF; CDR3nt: TGTGCCAGCACTATGGGGGGAACGCAGTATTTT
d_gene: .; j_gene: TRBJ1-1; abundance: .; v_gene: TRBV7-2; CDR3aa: CASSLLGPGQIMNTEAFF; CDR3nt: TGTGCCAGCAGCTTATTGGGGCCCGGACAGATCATGAACACTGAAGCTTTCTTT
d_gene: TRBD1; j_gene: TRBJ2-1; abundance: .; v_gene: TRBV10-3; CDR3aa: CAISESGTGYYNEQFF; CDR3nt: TGTGCCATCAGTGAGTCCGGGACAGGGTACTACAATGAGCAGTTCTTC
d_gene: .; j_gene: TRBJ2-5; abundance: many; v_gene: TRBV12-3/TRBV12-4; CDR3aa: CASSLFGGRETQYF; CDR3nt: TGTGCCAGCAGTTTATTCGGGGGGCGCGAGACCCAGTACTTC
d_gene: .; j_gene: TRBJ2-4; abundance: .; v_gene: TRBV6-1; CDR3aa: CASSEVAVNIQYF; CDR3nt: TGTGCCAGCAGTGAAGTGGCGGTAAACATTCAGTACTTC
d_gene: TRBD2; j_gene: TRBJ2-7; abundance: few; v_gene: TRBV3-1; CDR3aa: CASTLGPGGAYHEQYF; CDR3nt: TGTGCCAGCACCCTAGGCCCCGGGGGGGCTTACCACGAGCAGTACTTC
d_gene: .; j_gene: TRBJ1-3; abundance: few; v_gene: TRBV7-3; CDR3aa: CASSLTSGNTIYF; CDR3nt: TGTGCCAGCAGCTTAACCTCCGGAAACACCATATATTTT
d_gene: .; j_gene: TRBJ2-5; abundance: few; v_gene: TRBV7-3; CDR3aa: CASSVGPHETQYF; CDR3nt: TGTGCCAGCAGCGTCGGTCCTCATGAGACCCAGTACTTC
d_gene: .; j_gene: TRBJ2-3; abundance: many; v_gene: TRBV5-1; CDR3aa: CASSLDVDTQYF; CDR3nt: TGCGCCAGCAGCTTGGATGTTGATACGCAGTATTTT
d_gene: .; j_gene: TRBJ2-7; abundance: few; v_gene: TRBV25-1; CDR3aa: CASSEPDGRYEQYF; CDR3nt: TGTGCCAGCAGTGAACCCGACGGGCGCTACGAGCAGTACTTC
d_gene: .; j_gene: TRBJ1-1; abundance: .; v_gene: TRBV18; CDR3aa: CASSPPGGEYAFF; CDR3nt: TGTGCCAGCTCACCTCCCGGAGGGGAGTATGCTTTCTTT
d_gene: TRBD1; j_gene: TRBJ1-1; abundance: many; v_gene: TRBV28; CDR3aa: CASSLSRQGGTEAFF; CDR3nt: TGTGCCAGCAGTTTAAGTCGACAGGGCGGTACTGAAGCTTTCTTT
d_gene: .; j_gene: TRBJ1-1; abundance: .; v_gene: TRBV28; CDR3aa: CASSEAPSGKSEAFF; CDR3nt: TGTGCCAGCAGTGAGGCCCCTTCTGGGAAGTCTGAAGCTTTCTTT
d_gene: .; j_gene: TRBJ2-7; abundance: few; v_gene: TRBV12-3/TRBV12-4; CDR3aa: CASTPPAGLHEQYF; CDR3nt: TGTGCCAGCACCCCTCCCGCGGGCTTACACGAGCAGTACTTC
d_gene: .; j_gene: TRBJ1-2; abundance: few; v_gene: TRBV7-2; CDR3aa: CASNTRGTPGGYGYTF; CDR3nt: TGTGCCAGCAACACACGAGGGACACCAGGTGGCTATGGCTACACCTTC
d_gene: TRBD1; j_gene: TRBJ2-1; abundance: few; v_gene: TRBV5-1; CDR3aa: CASSLTGGQYNEQFF; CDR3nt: TGCGCCAGCAGCTTGACAGGGGGCCAATACAATGAGCAGTTCTTC
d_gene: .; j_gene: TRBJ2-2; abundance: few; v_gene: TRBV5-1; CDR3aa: CASSLTPANTGELFF; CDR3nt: TGCGCCAGCAGCTTGACCCCCGCAAACACCGGGGAGCTGTTTTTT
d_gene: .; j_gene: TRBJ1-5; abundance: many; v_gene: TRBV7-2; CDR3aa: CASSPNRHQPQHF; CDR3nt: TGTGCCAGCAGCCCCAATCGACATCAGCCCCAGCATTTT
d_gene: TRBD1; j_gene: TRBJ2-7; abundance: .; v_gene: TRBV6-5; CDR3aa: CASSSDRGQSYEQYF; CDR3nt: TGTGCCAGCAGTTCCGACAGGGGGCAGAGCTACGAGCAGTACTTC
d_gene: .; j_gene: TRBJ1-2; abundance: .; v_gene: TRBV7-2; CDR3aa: CASSPIRGDGYTF; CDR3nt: TGTGCCAGCAGCCCAATACGGGGCGATGGCTACACCTTC
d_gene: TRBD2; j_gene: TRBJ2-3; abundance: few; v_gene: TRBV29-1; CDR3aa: CSVAGLFPWADTQYF; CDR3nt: TGCAGCGTAGCGGGACTATTTCCCTGGGCAGATACGCAGTATTTT
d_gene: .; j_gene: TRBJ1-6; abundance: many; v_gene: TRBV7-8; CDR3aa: CASSFGPKDSPLHF; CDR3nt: TGTGCCAGCAGCTTCGGACCGAAGGATTCACCCCTCCACTTT
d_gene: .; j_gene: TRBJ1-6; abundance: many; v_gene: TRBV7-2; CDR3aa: CASSLGLQGGNSPLHF; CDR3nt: TGTGCCAGCAGCTTGGGATTGCAGGGCGGTAATTCACCCCTCCACTTT